The clone carrying this T cell receptor beta chain was picked up a small number of times. What it recognizes is unknown. The sample is drawn from a study of post-analysis software for immune sequencing data. Across the whole study: There were relapsing-remitting, secondary progressive and progressive-relapsing multiple sclerosis among the disease courses included. The study's findings and limits: Five TRBV segments, including TRBV5-6, TRBV5-1 and TRBV20-1, were more frequent in patients than controls. Samples sharing a preparation batch grouped tightly together when assessed by F measure.

Unique molecular identifiers tagged the TCR beta cDNA libraries. When 1 to 10 million T cells were used, they gave some 520,000 cDNA molecules. TCRdb recomputed calls from the PCR reads with MiXCR, one row per CDR3 protein. The profile covers about 820,000 distinct CDR3 sequences, with under 70% appearing a single time and around 4.5% taken by the ten largest. The germline V gene encodes CDR1 SGHRS and CDR2 YFSETQ. Trimming at V came to 4 bases and at J to 7 bases, leaving 8 bases not matched to a gene. The CDR3 runs to 16 residues. This sequence joins TRBV5-1 and TRBJ2-3, with 14 bases identical to TRBD2. This clonotype was obtained from a girl between 5 and 17 years old with multiple sclerosis. Sequencing used blood. CDR3 sequence: CASSGVTSGGANTQYF. The CDR3 DNA reads as TGCGCCAGCAGCGGAGTGACTAGCGGGGGGGCAAATACGCAGTATTTT.